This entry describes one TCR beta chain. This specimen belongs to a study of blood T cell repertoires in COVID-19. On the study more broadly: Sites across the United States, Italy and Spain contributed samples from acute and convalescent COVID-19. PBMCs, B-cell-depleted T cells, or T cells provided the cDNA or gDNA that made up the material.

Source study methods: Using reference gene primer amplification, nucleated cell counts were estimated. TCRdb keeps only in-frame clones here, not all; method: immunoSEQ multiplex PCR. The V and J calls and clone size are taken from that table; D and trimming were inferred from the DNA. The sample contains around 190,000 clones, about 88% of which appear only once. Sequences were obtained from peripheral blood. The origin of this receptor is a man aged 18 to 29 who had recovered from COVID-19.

The CDR3 DNA sequence: TGTGCCAGCAGCTTAGGTTGGCAGGGAAATTCTGAAGCTTTCTTT. Amino acids: CASSLGWQGNSEAFF. The rearrangement links TRBV11-2 to TRBJ1-1; D possibly corresponds to TRBD1 (5 bases). In germline, CDR1 is SGHAT, CDR2 FQNNGV. The length of the CDR3 is 15 residues. Trimming took 1 base from V and 6 from J, leaving 15 bases between them.